The next 20 T cell receptor beta chains were all read from a single sample in a study of neurological immune-mediated disorders. Using its own MiXCR run on the 5' RACE reads, TCRdb lists one record per CDR3 protein. The profile shows about 46,000 distinct CDR3 sequences, 4.5% of them singletons. The sequenced material came from PBMCs. These receptors were collected from a woman between 55 and 75 years old with multiple sclerosis.

This clonotype came up many times. The chain uses TRBV5-1 and TRBJ2-3; 8 bases align to TRBD1. Looked up from germline, CDR1 is SGHRS and CDR2 is YFSETQ. The length of the CDR3 is 14 residues. Trimming took 7 bases from V and 3 from J; bases not matched to a gene: 7. This CDR3 reads CASRLTGGTDTQYF. The CDR3 nucleotides read TGCGCCAGCCGGTTAACAGGGGGGACAGATACGCAGTATTTT.

This clonotype appeared a few times. The chain is built from TRBV7-7 and TRBJ2-1, with 8 bases that match TRBD1. Germline lookup yields CDR1 SSHAT and CDR2 FNYEAQ (reference sequence). The CDR3 is 14 amino acids. V gave up 3 bases and J gave up 8 bases; unmatched junction bases: 6. The DNA of the CDR3 is TGTGCCAGCAGCTTTGGACAGGGAGCGGATGAGCAGTTCTTC. Its translation is CASSFGQGADEQFF.

This clonotype was detected only a few times. This chain uses TRBV5-1 with TRBJ2-3; D is uncertain. The V end lost 4 bases, the J end lost 3 bases, and 9 bases lay between the germline ends. Germline V gene sequence: CDR1 SGHRS, CDR2 YFSETQ. CDR3 length: 13 residues. CDR3 sequence: CASSPDGTDTQYF. CDR3 bases: TGCGCCAGCAGCCCGGACGGTACAGATACGCAGTATTTT.

At least ten counts were recorded for this clonotype. V usage is TRBV5-1 and J usage is TRBJ2-1; the match to TRBD2 covers 13 bases. CDR1 SGHRS and CDR2 YFSETQ come from the germline V gene. With 2 bases clipped from V and 9 bases from J, the junction kept 14 bases outside the gene matches. This CDR3 region has 18 residues. CDR3 coding DNA: TGCGCCAGCAGCTTCCACAGGACTAGCGGGAGTGGGTTGGGTGAGCAGTTCTTC. Translating it yields CASSFHRTSGSGLGEQFF.

Many counts were recorded for this clonotype. The rearrangement joins TRBV9 to TRBJ2-3; D is unclear. The CDR3 has 11 amino acids. The ends were cut back, 4 bases at V and 5 bases at J, with 5 bases in the middle. Germline lookup yields CDR1 SGDLS and CDR2 YYNGEE. The CDR3 DNA is TGTGCCAGCAGCAAGGAAGATACGCAGTATTTT. Its protein is CASSKEDTQYF.

The table lists this clonotype with many counts. The V gene is TRBV20-1, the J gene TRBJ2-1; TRBD2 is a possible D gene (6 bases). The V and J ends lost 0 bases and 1 base respectively, with 16 bases between them. CDR3 size: 17 residues. Germline CDR1 DFQATT, CDR2 SNEGSKA (reference sequence). DNA for the CDR3: TGCAGTGCTAGAGAACCCCCTTTTGGGGGGTCCTACAATGAGCAGTTCTTC. Its protein product is CSAREPPFGGSYNEQFF.

This clonotype was observed many times. The chain has TRBV20-1 and TRBJ2-5; 7 bases match TRBD2. The CDR3 extends over 14 amino acids. V trimming: 0 bases; J trimming: 5 bases; junction bases outside the gene matches: 6. Per germline, CDR1 DFQATT and CDR2 SNEGSKA (reference sequence). The DNA of the CDR3 is TGCAGTGCTAGAGATTCAGGGAGGGAGGAGACCCAGTACTTC. Protein: CSARDSGREETQYF.

This clonotype was counted ten times or more. This sequence joins TRBV20-1 and TRBJ2-1; 8 positions match TRBD2. The CDR3 consists of 13 residues. Unmatched junction bases numbered 7, after V lost 6 bases and J lost 6 bases. Per germline, CDR1 DFQATT and CDR2 SNEGSKA (reference sequence). Written as DNA, the CDR3 is TGCAGTGCCCATCGGGGGGGGCCCAATGAGCAGTTCTTC. It yields the protein CSAHRGGPNEQFF.

This clonotype occurred many times. The chain links TRBV5-1 to TRBJ1-5; tentative D call: TRBD1 (5 bases). The germline V gene encodes CDR1 SGHRS and CDR2 YFSETQ. The CDR3 sequence is 15 residues long. Trimming removed 4 bases at V and 0 bases at J, with 11 bases between. Here the CDR3 reads CASSPGAFSNQPQHF. In DNA, the CDR3 is TGCGCCAGCAGCCCCGGGGCATTTAGCAATCAGCCCCAGCATTTT. The full variable domain, with the rest looked up from reference TRBV5-1 and TRBJ1-5, is KAGVTQTPRYLIKTRGQQVTLSCSPISGHRSVSWYQQTPGQGLQFLFEYFSETQRNKGNFPGRFSGRQFSNSRSEMNVSTLELGDSALYLCASSPGAFSNQPQHFGDGTRLSIL.

The chain uses TRBV7-2 and TRBJ2-7; D gene ambiguous. Germline V gene data show CDR1 as SGHTA and CDR2 as FQGNSA. The length of the CDR3 is 13 residues. V was shortened by 1 base and J by 6 bases, with 10 bases between the two germline ends. In DNA, the CDR3 is TGTGCCAGCAGCTTAGAACGAGAGCGCGAGCAGTACTTC. The encoded protein is CASSLEREREQYF.

Many counts were recorded for this clonotype. The genes are TRBV6-5 and TRBJ2-7; 7 nucleotides match TRBD1. J was trimmed by 5 bases and V by 5 bases; bases with no gene match: 9. CDR1 and CDR2 (germline): MNHEY, SVGAGI. The CDR3 covers 14 residues. CDR3 sequence (DNA): TGTGCCAGCAGTCCAACTGACAGGGCCCACGAGCAGTACTTC. Its protein product is CASSPTDRAHEQYF.

This clonotype was recorded at least ten times. The chain uses TRBV4-3 and TRBJ1-2; 8 positions agree with TRBD1. J was trimmed by 4 bases and V by 0 bases; bases with no gene match: 4. The CDR3 runs 15 residues. CDR1 and CDR2 (germline): LGHNA, YSLEER. The DNA for the CDR3 is TGCGCCAGCAGCCAAGACGCAGGGGGCGCCTATGGCTACACCTTC. Translating gives CASSQDAGGAYGYTF.

J is TRBJ2-7 and V is TRBV5-1; D is possibly TRBD2 (6 bases). The CDR3 is 15 amino acids. Per the germline V gene, CDR1 is SGHRS and CDR2 is YFSETQ. V lost 2 bases to trimming and J lost 4 bases, with 16 bases between them. The CDR3 sequence is CASSLSFGGEYEQYF. DNA of the CDR3: TGCGCCAGCAGCTTAAGTTTCGGGGGTGAATACGAGCAGTACTTC.

In DNA form, the CDR3 reads TGTGCCAGCAGCAGAAGGGGGCTAGAAGCTTTCTTT. It encodes CASSRRGLEAFF. The chain employs TRBV7-9 and TRBJ1-1; the match to TRBD1 covers 7 bases. The junction had 5 bases not matched to a gene; V was cut back by 5 bases and J by 8 bases. This CDR3 is built from 12 residues. The germline V gene has CDR1 SEHNR and CDR2 FQNEAQ (reference sequence).

J is TRBJ1-4 and V is TRBV6-6; 8 bases line up with TRBD1. V trimming: 10 bases; J trimming: 5 bases; junction bases outside the gene matches: 12. Germline CDR1 and CDR2: MNHNY and SVGAGI (reference sequence). The CDR3 has 15 residues. The CDR3 DNA sequence: TGTGCCACCTCTCTGCAGGGGGCACGGAATGAAAAACTGTTTTTT. Translating gives CATSLQGARNEKLFF.

The genes are TRBV20-1 and TRBJ1-5; 7 bases agree with TRBD1. Losses at the gene ends were 2 bases for V and 7 bases for J; bases not matched to a gene: 5. Germline CDR1 and CDR2: DFQATT and SNEGSKA (reference sequence). The CDR3 is made up of 13 amino acids. CDR3 coding DNA: TGCAGTGCTAGACAGGGGGGGGGACAGCCCCAGCATTTT. It codes for CSARQGGGQPQHF.

In this sample, this clonotype turned up many times. The chain links TRBV7-7 to TRBJ2-2; 11 nucleotides line up with TRBD2. V was clipped by 3 bases and J by 6 bases; unmatched bases: 3. CDR1 and CDR2 (germline): SSHAT, FNYEAQ (reference sequence). The CDR3 is 15 residues long. For the CDR3, the DNA is TGTGCCAGCAGCTTGATACTAGCGGGAGCCGGGGAGCTGTTTTTT. Protein: CASSLILAGAGELFF.

This clonotype was found many times. The chain carries TRBV18 and TRBJ2-2, with TRBD1 matching over 8 bases. The germline V gene has CDR1 KGHSH and CDR2 LQKENI. The V and J ends lost 4 bases and 3 bases, in that order; junction bases with no gene match: 1. CDR3 length: 14 residues. Written as DNA, the CDR3 is TGTGCCAGCTCACGGGGACAGGACACCGGGGAGCTGTTTTTT. Protein sequence: CASSRGQDTGELFF. The full variable domain, its missing parts supplied by reference TRBV18 and TRBJ2-2, is NAGVMQNPRHLVRRRGQEARLRCSPMKGHSHVYWYRQLPEEGLKFMVYLQKENIIDESGMPKERFSAEFPKEGPSILRIQQVVRGDSAAYFCASSRGQDTGELFFGEGSRLTVL.

This clonotype has a count of ten or more. The chain couples TRBV6-5 to TRBJ2-3, with 7 bases that match TRBD2. The CDR3 totals 15 residues. The germline V gene has CDR1 MNHEY and CDR2 SVGAGI. Germline trimming cut 6 bases from V and 2 bases from J; bases unmatched to any gene: 8. This chain's CDR3 is CASSLLAGVTDTQYF. CDR3 in DNA: TGTGCCAGCAGCCTTCTGGCGGGGGTCACAGATACGCAGTATTTT.

This clonotype came up many times. The chain combines TRBV5-1 with TRBJ2-1; TRBD2 matches at 9 bases. Germline trimming cut 0 bases from V and 2 bases from J; bases unmatched to any gene: 6. This CDR3 spans 17 amino acids. In germline, CDR1 is SGHRS, CDR2 YFSETQ. Here the CDR3 reads CASSLELAGTTYNEQFF. DNA of the CDR3: TGCGCCAGCAGCTTGGAACTAGCGGGTACAACCTACAATGAGCAGTTCTTC.